The clone carrying this TCR beta chain occurred many times. Sample time point: newly diagnosed GD, antithyroid drugs for less than 3 months. The TCR library was made from RNA that had been extracted from PBMCs in TRIzol. HTBI primers from iRepertoire and Arm-PCR of CDR3 regions yielded the TCR beta libraries. A single record per CDR3 protein comes from TCRdb applying MiXCR to the multiplex PCR reads. Of around 400,000 distinct CDR3 sequences listed, 15% are singletons. These data belong to a study of regulatory T cells in long-lasting Graves disease. This same sample was also taken into another study, of T cells in Graves' hyperthyroidism and ophthalmopathy. This second report adds: Initially, a first-round RT-PCR of the TCR CDR3 employed the HTBI primer set.

The source of this sequence is a middle-aged woman with Graves disease. Sequenced material: peripheral blood mononuclear cells (PBMCs), taken at new diagnosis, from a patient treated with antithyroid drugs.

CDR3 bases: TGTGCCAGCAGCTCTGACAGGGGGGGGTACAATGAGCAGTTCTTC. Residues: CASSSDRGGYNEQFF. V usage is TRBV7-3 and J usage is TRBJ2-1, with 9 bases identical to TRBD1. V was clipped by 4 bases and J by 4 bases; unmatched bases: 5. The CDR3 spans 15 residues. The V gene's germline CDR1 is SGHTA and CDR2 FQGTGA.